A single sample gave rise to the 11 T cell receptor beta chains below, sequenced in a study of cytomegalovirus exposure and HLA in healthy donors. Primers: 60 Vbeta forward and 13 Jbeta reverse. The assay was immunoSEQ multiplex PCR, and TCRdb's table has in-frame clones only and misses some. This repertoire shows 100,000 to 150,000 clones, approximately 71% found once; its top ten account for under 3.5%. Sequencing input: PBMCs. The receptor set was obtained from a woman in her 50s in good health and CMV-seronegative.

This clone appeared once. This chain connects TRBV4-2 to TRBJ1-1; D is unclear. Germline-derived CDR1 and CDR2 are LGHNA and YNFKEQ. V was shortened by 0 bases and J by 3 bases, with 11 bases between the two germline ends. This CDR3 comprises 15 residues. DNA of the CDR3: TGTGCCAGCAGCCAAGATGGCGGTACGGACACTGAAGCTTTCTTT. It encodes CASSQDGGTDTEAFF.

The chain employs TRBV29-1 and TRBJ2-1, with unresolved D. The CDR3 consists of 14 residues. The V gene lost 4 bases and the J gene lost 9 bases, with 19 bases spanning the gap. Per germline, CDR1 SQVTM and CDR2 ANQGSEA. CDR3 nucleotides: TGCAGCGTTGGTGAGCTACCCCCGCCGGGTGAGCAGTTCTTC. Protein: CSVGELPPPGEQFF.

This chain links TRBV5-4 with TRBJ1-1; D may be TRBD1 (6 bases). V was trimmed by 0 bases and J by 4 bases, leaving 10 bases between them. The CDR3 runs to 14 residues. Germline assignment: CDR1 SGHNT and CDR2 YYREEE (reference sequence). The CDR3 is CASSLAGVGTEAFF. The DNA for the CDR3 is TGTGCCAGCAGCTTGGCAGGGGTGGGCACTGAAGCTTTCTTT.

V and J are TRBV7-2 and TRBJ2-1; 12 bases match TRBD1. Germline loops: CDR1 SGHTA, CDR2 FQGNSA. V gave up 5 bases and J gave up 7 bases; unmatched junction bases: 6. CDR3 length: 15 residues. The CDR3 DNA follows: TGTGCCAGCAGCGCGGGACAGGGGGCGTGGAATGAGCAGTTCTTC. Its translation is CASSAGQGAWNEQFF.

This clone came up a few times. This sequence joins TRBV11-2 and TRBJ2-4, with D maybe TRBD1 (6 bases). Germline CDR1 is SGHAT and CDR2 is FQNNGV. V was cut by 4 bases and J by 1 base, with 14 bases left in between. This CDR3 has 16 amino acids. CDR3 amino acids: CASSSGQSAAKNIQYF. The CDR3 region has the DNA TGTGCCAGCAGCTCAGGACAGTCCGCGGCCAAAAACATTCAGTACTTC.

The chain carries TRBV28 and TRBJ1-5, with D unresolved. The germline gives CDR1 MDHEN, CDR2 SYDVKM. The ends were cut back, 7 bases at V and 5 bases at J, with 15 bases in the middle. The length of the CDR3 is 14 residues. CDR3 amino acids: CASTPPQLYQPQHF. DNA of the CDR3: TGTGCCAGCACCCCACCACAGCTATATCAGCCCCAGCATTTT.

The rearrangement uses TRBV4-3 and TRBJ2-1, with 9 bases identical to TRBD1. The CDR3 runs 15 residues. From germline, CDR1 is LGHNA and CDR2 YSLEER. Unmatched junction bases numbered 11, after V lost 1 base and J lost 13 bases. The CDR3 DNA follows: TGCGCCAGCAGCCAAGCGGATAACCCGGGACAGGGACAGTTCTTC. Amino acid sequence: CASSQADNPGQGQFF.

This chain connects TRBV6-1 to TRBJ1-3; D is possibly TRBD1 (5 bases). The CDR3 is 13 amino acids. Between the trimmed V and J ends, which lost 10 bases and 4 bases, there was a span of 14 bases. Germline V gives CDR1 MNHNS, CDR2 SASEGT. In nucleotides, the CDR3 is TGTGCCACTTACAGGTTCTCAGGAAACACCATATATTTT. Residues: CATYRFSGNTIYF.

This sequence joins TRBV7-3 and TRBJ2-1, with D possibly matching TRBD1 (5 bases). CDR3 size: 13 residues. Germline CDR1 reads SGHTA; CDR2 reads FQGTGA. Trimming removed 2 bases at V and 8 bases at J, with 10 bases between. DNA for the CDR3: TGTGCCAGCAGCTTATATAGGGGTTATGAGCAGTTCTTC. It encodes CASSLYRGYEQFF.

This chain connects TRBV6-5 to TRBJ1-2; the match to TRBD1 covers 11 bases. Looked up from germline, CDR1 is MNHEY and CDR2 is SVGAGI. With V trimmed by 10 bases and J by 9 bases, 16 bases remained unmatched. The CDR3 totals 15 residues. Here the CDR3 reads CATHDPQGTGGCYTF. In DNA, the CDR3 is TGTGCCACCCACGACCCCCAGGGGACAGGGGGTTGCTACACCTTC.

The CDR3 DNA is TGTGCCAGCAGCGTAACAGGACAGGGAGCAGATACGCAGTATTTT. Residues: CASSVTGQGADTQYF. The J gene is TRBJ2-3, the V gene TRBV9; TRBD1 matches 8 bases. The CDR3 runs 15 residues. Trimming cost V 1 base and J 4 bases; bases outside gene matches: 5. From germline, CDR1 is SGDLS and CDR2 YYNGEE.